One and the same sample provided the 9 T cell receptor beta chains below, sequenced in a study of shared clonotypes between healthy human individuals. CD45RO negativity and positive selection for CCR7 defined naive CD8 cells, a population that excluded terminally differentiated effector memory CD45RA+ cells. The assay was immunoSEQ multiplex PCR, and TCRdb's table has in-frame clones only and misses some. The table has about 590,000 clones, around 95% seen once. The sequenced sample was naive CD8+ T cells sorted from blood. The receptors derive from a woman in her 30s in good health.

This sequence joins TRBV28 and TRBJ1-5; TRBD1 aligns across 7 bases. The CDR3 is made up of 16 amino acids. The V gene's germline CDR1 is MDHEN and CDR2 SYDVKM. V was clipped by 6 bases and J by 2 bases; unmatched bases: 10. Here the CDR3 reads CASRPSHRGGNQPQHF. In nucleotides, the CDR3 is TGTGCCAGCAGACCCTCTCACAGGGGCGGCAATCAGCCCCAGCATTTT.

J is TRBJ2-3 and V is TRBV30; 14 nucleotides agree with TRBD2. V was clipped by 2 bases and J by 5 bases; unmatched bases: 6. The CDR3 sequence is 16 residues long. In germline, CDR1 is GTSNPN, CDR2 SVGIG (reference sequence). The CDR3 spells CAWSKGLAGDGDTQYF. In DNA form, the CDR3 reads TGTGCCTGGAGTAAGGGACTAGCGGGAGATGGAGATACGCAGTATTTT.

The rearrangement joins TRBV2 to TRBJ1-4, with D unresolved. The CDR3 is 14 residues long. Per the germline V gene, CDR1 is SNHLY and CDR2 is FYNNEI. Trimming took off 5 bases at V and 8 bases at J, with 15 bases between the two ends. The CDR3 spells CASSRPGSEEKLFF. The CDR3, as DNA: TGTGCCAGCAGTCGTCCGGGCAGCGAAGAAAAACTGTTTTTT.

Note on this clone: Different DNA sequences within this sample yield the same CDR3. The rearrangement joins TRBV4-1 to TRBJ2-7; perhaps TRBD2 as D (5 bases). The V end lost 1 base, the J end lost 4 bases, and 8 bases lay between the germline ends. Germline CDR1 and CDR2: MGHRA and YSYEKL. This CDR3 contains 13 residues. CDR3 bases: TGCGCCAGCAGCCAAGTGGGGAGATACGAGCAGTACTTC. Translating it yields CASSQVGRYEQYF.

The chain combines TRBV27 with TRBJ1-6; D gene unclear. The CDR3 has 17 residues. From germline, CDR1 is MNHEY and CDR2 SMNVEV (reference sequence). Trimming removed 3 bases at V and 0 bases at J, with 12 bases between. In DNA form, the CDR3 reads TGTGCCAGCAGTTTGTCGGGCACAAGCTCCTATAATTCACCCCTCCACTTT. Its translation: CASSLSGTSSYNSPLHF.

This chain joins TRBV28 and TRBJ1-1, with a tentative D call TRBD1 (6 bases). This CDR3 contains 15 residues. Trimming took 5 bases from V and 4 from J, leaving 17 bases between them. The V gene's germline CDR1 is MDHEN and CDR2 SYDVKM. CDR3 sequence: CASSPNYGGGTEAFF. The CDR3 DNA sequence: TGTGCCAGCAGTCCAAATTACGGAGGGGGCACTGAAGCTTTCTTT.

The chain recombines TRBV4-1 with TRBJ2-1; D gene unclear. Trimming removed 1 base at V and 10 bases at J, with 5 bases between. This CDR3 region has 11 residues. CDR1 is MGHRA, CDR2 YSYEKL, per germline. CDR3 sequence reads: CASSQVREQFF. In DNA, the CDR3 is TGCGCCAGCAGCCAAGTACGGGAGCAGTTCTTC.

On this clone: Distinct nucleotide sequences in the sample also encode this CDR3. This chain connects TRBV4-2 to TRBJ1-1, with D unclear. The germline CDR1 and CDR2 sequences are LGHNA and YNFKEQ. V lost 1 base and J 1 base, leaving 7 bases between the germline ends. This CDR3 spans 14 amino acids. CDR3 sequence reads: CASSQVEGNTEAFF. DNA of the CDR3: TGTGCCAGCAGCCAAGTGGAGGGGAACACTGAAGCTTTCTTT.

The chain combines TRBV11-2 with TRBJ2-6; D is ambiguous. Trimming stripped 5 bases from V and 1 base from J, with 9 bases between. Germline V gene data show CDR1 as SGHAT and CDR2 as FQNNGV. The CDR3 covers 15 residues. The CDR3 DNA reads TGTGCCAGCAGCCCCCCCGAATCTGGGGCCAACGTCCTGACTTTC. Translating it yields CASSPPESGANVLTF.